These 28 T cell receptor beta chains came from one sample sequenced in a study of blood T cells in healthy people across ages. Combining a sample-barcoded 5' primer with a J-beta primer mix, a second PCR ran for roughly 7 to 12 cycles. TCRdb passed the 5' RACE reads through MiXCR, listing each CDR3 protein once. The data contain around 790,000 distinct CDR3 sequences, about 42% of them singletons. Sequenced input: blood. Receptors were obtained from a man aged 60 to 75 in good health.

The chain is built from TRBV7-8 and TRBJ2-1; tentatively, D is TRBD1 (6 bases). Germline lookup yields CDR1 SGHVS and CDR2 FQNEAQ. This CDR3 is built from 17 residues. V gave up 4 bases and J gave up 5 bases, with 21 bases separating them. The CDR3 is CASSSIFGTFGDNEQFF. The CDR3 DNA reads TGTGCCAGCAGCTCTATATTTGGGACATTCGGCGACAATGAGCAGTTCTTC.

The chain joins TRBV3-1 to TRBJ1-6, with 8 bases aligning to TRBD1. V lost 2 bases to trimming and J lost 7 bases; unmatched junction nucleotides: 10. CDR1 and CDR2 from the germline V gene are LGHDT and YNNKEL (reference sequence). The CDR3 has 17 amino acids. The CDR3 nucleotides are TGTGCCAGCAGCCAACTCGCCTGGACAGGGACAAATTCACCCCTCCACTTT. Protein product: CASSQLAWTGTNSPLHF.

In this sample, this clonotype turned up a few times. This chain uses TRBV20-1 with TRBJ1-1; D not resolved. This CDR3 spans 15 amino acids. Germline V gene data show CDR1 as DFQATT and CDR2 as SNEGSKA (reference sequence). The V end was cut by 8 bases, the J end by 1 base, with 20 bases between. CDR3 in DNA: TGCAGTACACGCACTTTACGGCAGGCGAACACTGAAGCTTTCTTT. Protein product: CSTRTLRQANTEAFF.

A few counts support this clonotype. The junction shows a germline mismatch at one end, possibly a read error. The CDR3 reads CASRGRFYQETQYF. For the CDR3, the DNA is TGTGCTAGCAGAGGACGATTCTACCAAGAGACCCAGTACTTC. This chain uses TRBV6-1 with TRBJ2-5; no clear D gene. CDR1 MNHNS and CDR2 SASEGT come from the germline V gene. The CDR3 loop spans 14 amino acids.

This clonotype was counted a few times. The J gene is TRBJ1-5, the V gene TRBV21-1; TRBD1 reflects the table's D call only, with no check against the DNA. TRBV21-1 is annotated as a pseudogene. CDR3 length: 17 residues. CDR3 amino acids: CASSKGEGQGLGQPQHF. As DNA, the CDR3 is TGTGCCAGCAGCAAAGGGGAGGGACAGGGCCTTGGACAGCCCCAGCATTTT.

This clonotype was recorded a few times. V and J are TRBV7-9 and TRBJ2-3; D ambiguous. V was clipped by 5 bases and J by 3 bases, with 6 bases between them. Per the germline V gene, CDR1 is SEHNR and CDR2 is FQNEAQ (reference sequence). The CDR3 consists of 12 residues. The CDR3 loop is CASSHVTDTQYF. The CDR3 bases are TGTGCCAGCAGCCACGTGACAGATACGCAGTATTTT.

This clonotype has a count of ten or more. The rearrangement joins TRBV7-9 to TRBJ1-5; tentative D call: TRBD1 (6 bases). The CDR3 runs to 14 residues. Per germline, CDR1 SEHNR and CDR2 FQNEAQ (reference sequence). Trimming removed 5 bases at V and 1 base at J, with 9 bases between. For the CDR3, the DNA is TGTGCCAGCAGCCTCCAGGGGAGCAATCAGCCCCAGCATTTT. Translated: CASSLQGSNQPQHF. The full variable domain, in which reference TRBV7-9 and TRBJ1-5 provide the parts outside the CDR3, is DTGVSQNPRHKITKRGQNVTFRCDPISEHNRLYWYRQTLGQGPEFLTYFQNEAQLEKSRLLSDRFSAERPKGSFSTLEIQRTEQGDSAMYLCASSLQGSNQPQHFGDGTRLSIL.

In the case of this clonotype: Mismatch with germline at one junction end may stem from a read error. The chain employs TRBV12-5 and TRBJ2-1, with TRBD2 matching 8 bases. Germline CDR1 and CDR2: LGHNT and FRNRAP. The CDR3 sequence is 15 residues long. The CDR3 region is CASGLSGGVFHEQFF. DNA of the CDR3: TGTGCTAGCGGTTTATCGGGGGGGGTTTTCCATGAGCAGTTCTTC.

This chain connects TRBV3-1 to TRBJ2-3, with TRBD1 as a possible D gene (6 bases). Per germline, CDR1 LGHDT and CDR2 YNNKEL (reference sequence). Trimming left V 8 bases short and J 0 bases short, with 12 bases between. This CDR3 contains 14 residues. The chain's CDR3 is CASGQRGSTDTQYF. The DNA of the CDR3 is TGTGCCAGCGGGCAGAGGGGGAGCACAGATACGCAGTATTTT.

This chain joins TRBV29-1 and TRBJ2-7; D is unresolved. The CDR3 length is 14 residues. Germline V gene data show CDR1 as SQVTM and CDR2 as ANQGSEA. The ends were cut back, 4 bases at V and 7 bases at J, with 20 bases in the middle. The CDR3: CSVARQSKSWEQYF. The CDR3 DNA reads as TGCAGCGTTGCCCGCCAGTCAAAATCCTGGGAGCAGTACTTC.

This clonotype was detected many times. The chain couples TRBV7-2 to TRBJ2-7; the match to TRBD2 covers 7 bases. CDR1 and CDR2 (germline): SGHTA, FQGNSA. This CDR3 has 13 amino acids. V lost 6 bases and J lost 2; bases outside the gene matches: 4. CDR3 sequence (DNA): TGTGCCAGCAGGAAGGCGGGGGCCTACGAGCAGTACTTC. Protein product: CASRKAGAYEQYF.

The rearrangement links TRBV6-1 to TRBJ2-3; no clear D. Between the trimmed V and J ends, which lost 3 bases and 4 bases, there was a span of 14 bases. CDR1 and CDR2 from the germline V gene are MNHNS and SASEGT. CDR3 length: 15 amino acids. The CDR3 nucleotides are TGTGCCAGCAGTGATACGGTTTTTAGAGCAGATACGCAGTATTTT. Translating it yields CASSDTVFRADTQYF.

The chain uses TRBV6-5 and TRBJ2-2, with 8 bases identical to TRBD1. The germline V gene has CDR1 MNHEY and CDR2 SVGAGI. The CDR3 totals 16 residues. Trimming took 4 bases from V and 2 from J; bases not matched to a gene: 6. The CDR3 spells CASSSRTGPNTGELFF. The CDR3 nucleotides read TGTGCCAGCAGTTCCCGGACAGGGCCTAACACCGGGGAGCTGTTTTTT.

The DNA for the CDR3 is TGTGCCAGCACCCGGGGGGCTAACTACAATGAGCAGTTCTTC. Its protein product is CASTRGANYNEQFF. The chain has TRBV25-1 and TRBJ2-1; tentative D call: TRBD2 (7 bases). Trimming pared 7 bases from V and 3 bases from J, leaving 13 bases between. The CDR3 runs to 14 residues. Germline V gives CDR1 MGHDK, CDR2 SYGVNS.

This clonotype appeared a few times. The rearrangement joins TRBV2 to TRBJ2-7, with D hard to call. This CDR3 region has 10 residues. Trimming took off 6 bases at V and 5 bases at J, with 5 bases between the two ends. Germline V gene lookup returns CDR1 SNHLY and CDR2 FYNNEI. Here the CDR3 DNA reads TGTGCCAGCAGCATTAACGAGCAGTACTTC. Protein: CASSINEQYF.

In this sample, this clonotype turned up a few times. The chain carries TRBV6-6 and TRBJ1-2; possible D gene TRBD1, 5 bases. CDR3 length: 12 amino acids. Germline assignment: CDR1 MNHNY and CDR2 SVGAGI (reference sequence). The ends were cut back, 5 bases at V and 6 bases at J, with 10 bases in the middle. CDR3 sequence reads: CASSIGHNGYTF. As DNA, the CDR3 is TGTGCCAGCAGTATCGGACATAATGGCTACACCTTC.

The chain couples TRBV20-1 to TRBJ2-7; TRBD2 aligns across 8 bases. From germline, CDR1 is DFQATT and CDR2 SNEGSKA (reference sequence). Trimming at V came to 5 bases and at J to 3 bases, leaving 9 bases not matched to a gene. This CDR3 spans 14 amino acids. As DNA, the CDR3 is TGCAGTGCTCCGGGGGGGTCTTCTTACTACGAGCAGTACTTC. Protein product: CSAPGGSSYYEQYF.

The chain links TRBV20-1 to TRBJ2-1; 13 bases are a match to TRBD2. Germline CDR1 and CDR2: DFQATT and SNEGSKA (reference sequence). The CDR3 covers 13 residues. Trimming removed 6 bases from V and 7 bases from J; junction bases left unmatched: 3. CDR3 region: CSAGLAGVNEQFF. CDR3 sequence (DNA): TGCAGTGCCGGACTAGCGGGGGTGAATGAGCAGTTCTTC.

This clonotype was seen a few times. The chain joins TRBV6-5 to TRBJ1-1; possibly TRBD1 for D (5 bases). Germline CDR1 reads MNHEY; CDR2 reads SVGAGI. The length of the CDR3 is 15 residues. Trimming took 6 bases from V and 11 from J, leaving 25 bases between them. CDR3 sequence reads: CASSHTQLGDLRAFF. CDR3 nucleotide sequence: TGTGCCAGCAGCCATACACAGTTAGGGGACCTAAGGGCTTTCTTT.

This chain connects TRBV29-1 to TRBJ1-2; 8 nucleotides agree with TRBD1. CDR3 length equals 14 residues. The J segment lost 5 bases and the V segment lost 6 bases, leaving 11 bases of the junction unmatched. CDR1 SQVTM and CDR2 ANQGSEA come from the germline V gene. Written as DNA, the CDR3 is TGCAGCGTAGGCGACAGGGGCGCTGTTTATGGCTACACCTTC. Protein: CSVGDRGAVYGYTF.

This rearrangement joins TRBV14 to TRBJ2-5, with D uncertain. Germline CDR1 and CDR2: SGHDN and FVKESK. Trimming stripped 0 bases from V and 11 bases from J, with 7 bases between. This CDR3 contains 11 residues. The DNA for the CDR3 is TGTGCCAGCAGCCAAGAGGTTGAGCAGTACTTC. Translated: CASSQEVEQYF.

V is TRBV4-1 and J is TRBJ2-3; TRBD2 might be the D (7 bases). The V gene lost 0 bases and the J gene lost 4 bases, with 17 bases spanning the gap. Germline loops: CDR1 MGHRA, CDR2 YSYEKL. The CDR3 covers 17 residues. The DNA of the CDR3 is TGCGCCAGCAGCCAAGATGGCGGGGGCGCTGGCGCAGATACGCAGTATTTT. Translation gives CASSQDGGGAGADTQYF.

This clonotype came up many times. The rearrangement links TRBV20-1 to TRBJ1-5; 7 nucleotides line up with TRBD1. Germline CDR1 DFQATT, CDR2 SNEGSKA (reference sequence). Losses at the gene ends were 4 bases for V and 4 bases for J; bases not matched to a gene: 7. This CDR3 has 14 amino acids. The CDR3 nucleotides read TGCAGTGCTACTGGGACAGCCGTTAATCAGCCCCAGCATTTT. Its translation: CSATGTAVNQPQHF.

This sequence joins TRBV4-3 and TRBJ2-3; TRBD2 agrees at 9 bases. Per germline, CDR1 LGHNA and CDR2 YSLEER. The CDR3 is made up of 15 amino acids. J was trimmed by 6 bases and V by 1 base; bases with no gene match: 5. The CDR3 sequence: CASSQGGLAGDTQYF. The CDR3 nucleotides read TGCGCCAGCAGCCAAGGGGGACTAGCCGGTGATACGCAGTATTTT.

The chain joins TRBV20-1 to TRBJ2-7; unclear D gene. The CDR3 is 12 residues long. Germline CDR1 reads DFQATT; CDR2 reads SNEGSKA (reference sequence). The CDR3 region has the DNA TGCAGCGCTGGGCCGGACGGCTACGAGCAGTACTTC. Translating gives CSAGPDGYEQYF.

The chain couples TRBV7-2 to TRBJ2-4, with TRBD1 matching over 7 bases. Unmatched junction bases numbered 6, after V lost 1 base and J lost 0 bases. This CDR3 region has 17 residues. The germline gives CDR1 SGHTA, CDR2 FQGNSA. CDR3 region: CASSLGGQTPAKNIQYF. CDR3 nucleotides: TGTGCCAGCAGCTTAGGGGGACAGACTCCAGCCAAAAACATTCAGTACTTC.

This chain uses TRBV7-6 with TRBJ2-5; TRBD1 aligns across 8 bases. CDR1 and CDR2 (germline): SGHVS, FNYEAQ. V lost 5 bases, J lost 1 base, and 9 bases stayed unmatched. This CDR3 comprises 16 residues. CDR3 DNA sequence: TGTGCCAGCAGCCCACCGGGACAGGCCTCCCAAGAGACCCAGTACTTC. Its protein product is CASSPPGQASQETQYF.

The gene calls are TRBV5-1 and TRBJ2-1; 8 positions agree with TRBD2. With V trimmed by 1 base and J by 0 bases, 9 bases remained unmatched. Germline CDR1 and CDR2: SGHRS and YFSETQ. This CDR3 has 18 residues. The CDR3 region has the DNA TGCGCCAGCAGCTTGAATCGCTGGCGGGGGGACTCCTACAATGAGCAGTTCTTC. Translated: CASSLNRWRGDSYNEQFF.